This T cell receptor (beta chain) was recorded in a study of metastatic and nonmetastatic thyroid tumors. Study context: Comparative analysis of repertoires was undertaken across blood and tumor or nodule tissue obtained from malignant and benign thyroid patients. Study outcomes and limitations: In both blood and tumor samples, TCR beta diversity was reported significantly higher for malignant than benign nodules.

The CDR3 length is 15 residues. Germline lookup yields CDR1 SGHVS and CDR2 FQNEAQ. Only a few counts were recorded for this clone. As yet, its antigen is unknown. One end of the junction is discordant with germline, which a read error may explain. No treatment of any kind had been given to any patient before thyroid surgery. Using MiXCR, TCRdb re-called clones from the PCR reads. The table has some 83,000 clones, around 13% seen once. The rearrangement uses TRBV7-8 and TRBJ2-5; D tentatively fits TRBD1 or TRBD2 (6 bases each). The specimen was tumor tissue. The sequence derives from a female donor with papillary thyroid cancer or a benign thyroid nodule (not recorded which). Some clones in this sample may be carry-over from other donors' samples. DNA of the CDR3: TGTGCCAGCAGCCCAGTGGGGGGCCCGTACGAGACACAGTACTTC. Amino acids: CASSPVGGPYETQYF. The full variable domain, in which reference TRBV7-8 and TRBJ2-5 provide the parts outside the CDR3, is GAGVSQSPRYKVAKRGQDVALRCDPISGHVSLFWYQQALGQGPEFLTYFQNEAQLDKSGLPSDRFFAERPEGSVSTLKIQRTQQEDSAVYLCASSPVGGPYETQYFGPGTRLLVL.